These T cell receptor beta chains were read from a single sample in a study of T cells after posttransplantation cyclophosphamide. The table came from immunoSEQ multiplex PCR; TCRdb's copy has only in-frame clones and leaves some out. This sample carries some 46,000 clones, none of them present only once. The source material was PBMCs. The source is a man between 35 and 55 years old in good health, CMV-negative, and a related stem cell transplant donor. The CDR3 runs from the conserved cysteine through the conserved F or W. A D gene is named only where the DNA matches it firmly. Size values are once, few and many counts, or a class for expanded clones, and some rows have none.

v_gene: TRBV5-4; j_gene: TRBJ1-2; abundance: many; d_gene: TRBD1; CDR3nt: TGTGCCAGCAGCTCCGTTGACAGGGAAAGTGGCTACACCTTC; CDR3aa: CASSSVDRESGYTF
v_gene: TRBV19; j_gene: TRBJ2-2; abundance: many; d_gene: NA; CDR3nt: TGTGCCAGCTATTACGGGGAGCTGTTTTTT; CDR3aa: CASYYGELFF
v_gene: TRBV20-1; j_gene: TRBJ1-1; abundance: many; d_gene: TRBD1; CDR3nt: TGCAGTGCGAAGGGGGACAGAGAAGCTTTCTTT; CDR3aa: CSAKGDREAFF
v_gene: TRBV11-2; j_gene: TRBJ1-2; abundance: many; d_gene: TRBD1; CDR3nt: TGTGCCAGCAGCCTCTGGACAGGGGGTGACTACACCTTC; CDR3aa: CASSLWTGGDYTF
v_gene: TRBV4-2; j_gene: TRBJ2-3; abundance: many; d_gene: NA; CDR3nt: TGTGCCAGCAGCCCTAAACCGGGGGGCCCTAGCACAGATACGCAGTATTTT; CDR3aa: CASSPKPGGPSTDTQYF
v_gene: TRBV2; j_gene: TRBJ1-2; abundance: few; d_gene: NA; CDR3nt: TGTGCCAGCAGTGAAGCCCTAACCGGGAGTGGCTACACCTTC; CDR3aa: CASSEALTGSGYTF
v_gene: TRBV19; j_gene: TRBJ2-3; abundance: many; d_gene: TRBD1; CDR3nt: TGTGCCAGTAGTTCTGGGAGACAGGGGTATGTCGATACGCAGTATTTT; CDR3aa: CASSSGRQGYVDTQYF
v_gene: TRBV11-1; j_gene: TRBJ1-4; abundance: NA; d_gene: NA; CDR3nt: TGTGCCAGCAGCTTAGATCCCGCGGAAGCAACTAATGAAAAACTGTTTTTT; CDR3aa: CASSLDPAEATNEKLFF
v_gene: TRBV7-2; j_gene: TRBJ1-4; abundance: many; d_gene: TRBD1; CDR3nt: TGTGCCAGCAGCCTTGGGACAGCTAATGAAAAACTGTTTTTT; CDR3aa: CASSLGTANEKLFF
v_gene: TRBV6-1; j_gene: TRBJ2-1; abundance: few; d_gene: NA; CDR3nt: TGTGCCAGCAGTGGCAGATGGAATGAGCAGTTCTTC; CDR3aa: CASSGRWNEQFF
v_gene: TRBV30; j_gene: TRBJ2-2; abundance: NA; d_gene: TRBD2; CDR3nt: TGTGCCTCATCCGGGGGGGTGTCCGGGGAGCTGTTTTTT; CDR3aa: CASSGGVSGELFF
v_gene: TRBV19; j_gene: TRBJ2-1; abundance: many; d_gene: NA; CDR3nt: TGTGCCAGTAGTAAAGGACAAGTCTTGGGCAATGAGCAGTTCTTC; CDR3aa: CASSKGQVLGNEQFF
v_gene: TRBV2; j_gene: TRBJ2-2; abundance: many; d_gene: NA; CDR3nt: TGTGCCAGCAGTGAACGACAGGCAAACACCGGGGAGCTGTTTTTT; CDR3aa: CASSERQANTGELFF
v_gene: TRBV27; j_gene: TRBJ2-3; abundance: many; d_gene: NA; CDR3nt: TGTGCCAGCAGATCAGGGGACCGCACAGATACGCAGTATTTT; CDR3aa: CASRSGDRTDTQYF
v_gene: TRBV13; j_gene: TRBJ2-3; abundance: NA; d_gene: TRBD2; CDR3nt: TGTGCCAGCAGCTCCAGAGGGACTAGCGGGAGGAGGACAGATACGCAGTATTTT; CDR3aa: CASSSRGTSGRRTDTQYF
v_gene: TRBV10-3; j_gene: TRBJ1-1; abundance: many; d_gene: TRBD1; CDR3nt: TGTGCCATCAGTGGGCGTCAGGGGGAGACTGAAGCTTTCTTT; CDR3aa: CAISGRQGETEAFF
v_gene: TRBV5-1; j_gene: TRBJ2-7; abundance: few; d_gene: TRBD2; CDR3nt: TGCGCCAGCAGTATCGGGGGGATCTACGAGCAGTACTTC; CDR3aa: CASSIGGIYEQYF
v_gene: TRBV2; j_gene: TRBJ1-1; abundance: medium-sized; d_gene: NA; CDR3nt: TGTGCCAGCTCGGCGAGGCCCCCTGAAGCTTTCTTT; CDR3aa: CASSARPPEAFF
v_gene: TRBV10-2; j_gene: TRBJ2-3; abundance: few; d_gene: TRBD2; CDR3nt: TGCGCCAGCAGCGAACTAGCGGGGGGCCTCACAGATACGCAGTATTTT; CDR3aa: CASSELAGGLTDTQYF
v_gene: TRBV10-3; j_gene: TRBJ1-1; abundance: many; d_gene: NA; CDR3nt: TGTGCCATCTGGGGAGGGGCGCACACTGAAGCTTTCTTT; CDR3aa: CAIWGGAHTEAFF
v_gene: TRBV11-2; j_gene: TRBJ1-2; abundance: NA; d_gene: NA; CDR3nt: TGTGCCAGCAGCTTGGGAGTAGACTATGGCTACACCTTC; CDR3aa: CASSLGVDYGYTF
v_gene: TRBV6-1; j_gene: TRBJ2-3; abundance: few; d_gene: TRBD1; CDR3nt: TGTGCCAGCAGAAGGGACAGGGGAGTTGATACGCAGTATTTT; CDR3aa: CASRRDRGVDTQYF
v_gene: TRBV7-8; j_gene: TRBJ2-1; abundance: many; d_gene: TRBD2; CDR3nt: TGTGCCAGCAGCTTACGCGGACTAGCGGGGTACAATGAGCAGTTCTTC; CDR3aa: CASSLRGLAGYNEQFF
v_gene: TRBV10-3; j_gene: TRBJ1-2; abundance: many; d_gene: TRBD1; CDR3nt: TGTGCCATCAGTGAGGGACAGGCGGGCTCCGTCTACACCTTC; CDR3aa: CAISEGQAGSVYTF
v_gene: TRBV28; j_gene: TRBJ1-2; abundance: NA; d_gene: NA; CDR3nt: TGTGCCAGTGGCCAGGGCGGTTTTGGCTACACCTTC; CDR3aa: CASGQGGFGYTF
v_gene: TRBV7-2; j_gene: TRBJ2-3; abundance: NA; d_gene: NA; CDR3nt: TGTGCCAGCAGCTTAATGACGCTAGGCACAGATACGCAGTATTTT; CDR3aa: CASSLMTLGTDTQYF
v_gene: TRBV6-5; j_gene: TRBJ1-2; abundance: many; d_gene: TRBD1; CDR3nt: TGTGCCAGCAGTCCCCGGGACAGCTATGGCTACACCTTC; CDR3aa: CASSPRDSYGYTF
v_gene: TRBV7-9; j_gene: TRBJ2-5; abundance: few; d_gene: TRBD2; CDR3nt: TGTGCCAGCAGCTTAGGAGCGGGGTCGTCAGAGACCCAGTACTTC; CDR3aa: CASSLGAGSSETQYF
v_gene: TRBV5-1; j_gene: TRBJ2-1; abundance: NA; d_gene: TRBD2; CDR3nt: TGCGCCAGCAGCCCAAGCGGGGAAAAATACAATGAGCAGTTCTTC; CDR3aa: CASSPSGEKYNEQFF
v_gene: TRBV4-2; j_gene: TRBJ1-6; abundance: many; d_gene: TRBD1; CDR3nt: TGTGCCAGCAAGGACAGGGTCGATAATTCACCCCTCCACTTT; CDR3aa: CASKDRVDNSPLHF
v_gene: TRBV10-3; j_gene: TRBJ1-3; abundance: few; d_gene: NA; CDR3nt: TGTGCCATCAGCAGGGACACCCGCTCTGGAAACACCATATATTTT; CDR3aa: CAISRDTRSGNTIYF
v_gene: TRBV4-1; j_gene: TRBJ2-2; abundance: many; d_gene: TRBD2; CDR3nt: TGCGCCAGCAGCCAAGATTCAGCGGGGGGACACGGGGAGCTGTTTTTT; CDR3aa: CASSQDSAGGHGELFF
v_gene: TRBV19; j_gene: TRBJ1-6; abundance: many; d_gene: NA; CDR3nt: TGTGCCAGTAGAAAAGCGAATTCGGATAATTCACCCCTCCACTTT; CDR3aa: CASRKANSDNSPLHF